These T cell receptor beta chains were read from a single sample in a study of blood T cell repertoires in COVID-19. Clones were sequenced by immunoSEQ multiplex PCR, and TCRdb holds only the in-frame ones, with some missing. The table shows around 340,000 clones, with about nine tenths occurring only once. Sequenced sample: peripheral blood. The receptors stem from a woman in her sixties with COVID-19, enrolled during active disease. CDR3s include the opening cysteine and the closing phenylalanine or tryptophan. A D gene is named only where the DNA matches it firmly.

.	TRBV24-1	TRBJ1-2	CATSDRVEYGYTF
.	TRBV30	TRBJ1-2	CAWSVNRAGYTF
TRBD2	TRBV5-6	TRBJ2-3	CASTNPRGGPITDTQYF
.	TRBV5-1	TRBJ2-2	CASSISTGKGNTGELFF
TRBD1	TRBV30	TRBJ1-4	CAWSAQGIEKLFF
.	TRBV4-2	TRBJ1-6	CASSQEGAGPYNSPLHF
.	TRBV4-1	TRBJ1-2	CASSQERTVLGYTF
TRBD2	TRBV30	TRBJ2-2	CAWDSIRTSGGENTGELFF
.	TRBV29-1	TRBJ2-3	CSVARGFSTDTQYF
TRBD1	TRBV7-9	TRBJ2-3	CASSSGTGKWADTQYF
.	TRBV6-1	TRBJ1-5	CASSVGVGEGNQPQHF
TRBD1	TRBV18	TRBJ2-1	CASSPFGTGGGDEQFF
.	TRBV6-6	TRBJ2-4	CASSYSQGTAKNIQYF
.	TRBV24-1	TRBJ2-3	CATSDLLTDTQYF
TRBD2	TRBV9	TRBJ2-3	CASSVGVAGGRTDTQYF
.	TRBV11-3	TRBJ1-2	CASSGTNRDGYTF
TRBD1	TRBV19	TRBJ2-4	CASSTGTGENIQYF
TRBD1	TRBV7-9	TRBJ1-4	CASSPTGVTTNEKLFF
.	TRBV2	TRBJ1-2	CASHPNSYGYTF
.	TRBV18	TRBJ1-4	CASSPGASNEKLFF
TRBD2	TRBV18	TRBJ2-1	CASSPRTSSASYNEQFF
TRBD2	TRBV23-1	TRBJ2-1	CASTILAGGSNNEQFF
.	TRBV5-4	TRBJ1-1	CASSWSGTRDKNTEAFF
TRBD1	TRBV28	TRBJ1-2	CASSVTGGPNYGYTF
.	TRBV9	TRBJ2-5	CASSAGAEETQYF
TRBD2	TRBV19	TRBJ2-2	CASSISGGGIANTGELFF
.	TRBV2	TRBJ1-5	CASSEIVSRQPQHF
.	TRBV19	TRBJ2-5	CASSIRGNRGYPPDGTQYF
.	TRBV7-2	TRBJ2-5	CASSLRAGASETQYF
TRBD1	TRBV19	TRBJ1-1	CASSRGQGSRKAFF
TRBD1	TRBV5-1	TRBJ1-1	CASRPPGQGAGAEAFF
.	TRBV27	TRBJ1-6	CASSLYPRGGSVNSPLHF
.	TRBV2	TRBJ2-1	CASSVMNEQFF
TRBD2	TRBV6-6	TRBJ2-7	CASTGLGFDEQYF
.	TRBV12-3/TRBV12-4	TRBJ2-5	CASSHDLGETQYF
TRBD1	TRBV6-5	TRBJ1-2	CASSEGQGGYGYTF
TRBD1	TRBV4-2	TRBJ1-1	CASSLQGGMNTEAFF
TRBD1	TRBV12-3/TRBV12-4	TRBJ2-7	CASSWGQGYEQYF
TRBD1	TRBV28	TRBJ1-5	CASSQTGTSNQPQHF
.	TRBV19	TRBJ1-1	CASSIVGELIMNTEAFF
.	TRBV10-2	TRBJ1-2	CASSEPRTSGYTF
.	TRBV5-5	TRBJ1-5	CASSLVASGSNQPQHF
TRBD1	TRBV2	TRBJ1-5	CASSAAGQMQPQHF
TRBD1	TRBV19	TRBJ1-2	CASRHRGGDGYTF
TRBD2	TRBV7-6	TRBJ2-5	CASSSAGGPSETQYF
.	TRBV7-3	TRBJ1-1	CASSLEPGKRYTEAFF
TRBD1	TRBV2	TRBJ1-2	CASSSRGDYGYTF
TRBD1	TRBV11-1	TRBJ2-7	CASGTGGPYEQYF
TRBD1	TRBV5-1	TRBJ2-5	CASSARTGGEETQYF
TRBD2	TRBV13	TRBJ2-1	CASSLATSGAPNEQFF
TRBD2	TRBV27	TRBJ2-2	CASSRLAGVNTGELFF
.	TRBV5-1	TRBJ1-1	CASSRTGSTEAFF
TRBD1	TRBV7-3	TRBJ1-1	CASSSQGARTEAFF
.	TRBV13	TRBJ2-1	CASSQDWKSYNEQFF
.	TRBV10-3	TRBJ2-7	CAISAAVGANYEQYF
TRBD1	TRBV5-5	TRBJ2-7	CASSFAGGPEWEQYF
.	TRBV5-5	TRBJ2-5	CASSLGIDYRDQETQYF
.	TRBV12-5	TRBJ2-2	CASGSPGGSGELFF
TRBD1	TRBV6-5	TRBJ1-1	CASIIGTGNTEAFF
.	TRBV7-9	TRBJ2-1	CASSQQGNEQFF